The rows below give T cell receptor beta chains drawn from one sample of a study of T cells after yellow fever vaccination. TCRdb fed the 5' RACE reads into MiXCR, producing one record per CDR3 protein. The table includes about 340,000 distinct CDR3 sequences, about 4% detected once. Sequenced material: PBMCs, taken 5 days after the yellow fever booster vaccination. The source of these receptors is a man in his late teens or twenties who received the YFV17D yellow fever vaccine. CDR3s include the opening cysteine and the closing phenylalanine or tryptophan. Fields, in order: J gene, V gene, CDR3 protein.

>TRBJ2-5|TRBV12-3/TRBV12-4
CASSAVGAETQYF
>TRBJ2-2|TRBV29-1
CSVDKTSNTGELFF
>TRBJ1-1|TRBV5-1
CASSYPQNTEAFF
>TRBJ2-6|TRBV4-2
CASSPGDRPAFSGANVLTF
>TRBJ1-5|TRBV5-1
CASSSLHGQFNQPQHF
>TRBJ1-1|TRBV21-1
CASSIPGTGPPERSTEAFF
>TRBJ1-4|TRBV20-1
CSASWGLRNEKLFF
>TRBJ1-1|TRBV20-1
CLGGGGTEAFF
>TRBJ2-6|TRBV7-4
CASSFWDRGSGANVLTF
>TRBJ1-2|TRBV6-1
CASSAEGVYGYTF
>TRBJ2-2|TRBV6-2/TRBV6-3
CASRSRDTGELFF
>TRBJ2-3|TRBV9
CASSVVARGSDTQYF
>TRBJ2-7|TRBV5-1
CASSLARGTDVKYF
>TRBJ2-5|TRBV2
CASSGRDRAQETQYF
>TRBJ2-3|TRBV11-2
CASSLRRAGGAIDTQYF
>TRBJ1-1|TRBV12-3/TRBV12-4
CASSSTDRNTEAFF
>TRBJ1-2|TRBV5-1
CASSSGQAGGYTF
>TRBJ2-2|TRBV4-1
CASSQTRLASGLGELFF
>TRBJ2-6|TRBV19
CASTRDRGTGANVLTF
>TRBJ2-3|TRBV2
CASRVGGTYTDTQYF
>TRBJ1-1|TRBV18
CASSPGRFLGTEAFF
>TRBJ2-2|TRBV20-1
CSARDPQREIGELFF
>TRBJ2-5|TRBV11-2
CASSARVTQYF